What follows describes a single T cell receptor beta chain. In the study's own analysis: Reference gene primers were amplified, and this amplification served to estimate nucleated cell counts. Sequencing used immunoSEQ multiplex PCR; TCRdb keeps in-frame clones, though not all of them. V and J calls and clone size come straight from that table; D and trimming were deduced from the DNA. The sample includes over 400,000 clones, roughly 88% of them seen just once. The sample comes from a study of blood T cell repertoires in COVID-19. About the research overall: PBMCs, B-cell-depleted T cells, or T cells provided the cDNA or gDNA that made up the material.

Unmatched junction bases numbered 3, after V lost 2 bases and J lost 5 bases. This CDR3 has 14 residues. Germline V gives CDR1 MNHEY, CDR2 SVGAGI. This chain links TRBV6-5 with TRBJ1-2; TRBD1 matches at 9 bases. The sample taken for sequencing was peripheral blood. The TCR originated in a woman in her 30s with active or convalescent COVID-19. In DNA form, the CDR3 reads TGTGCCAGCAGTTACACAGGGGGCGGGTATGGCTACACCTTC. Translation: CASSYTGGGYGYTF.